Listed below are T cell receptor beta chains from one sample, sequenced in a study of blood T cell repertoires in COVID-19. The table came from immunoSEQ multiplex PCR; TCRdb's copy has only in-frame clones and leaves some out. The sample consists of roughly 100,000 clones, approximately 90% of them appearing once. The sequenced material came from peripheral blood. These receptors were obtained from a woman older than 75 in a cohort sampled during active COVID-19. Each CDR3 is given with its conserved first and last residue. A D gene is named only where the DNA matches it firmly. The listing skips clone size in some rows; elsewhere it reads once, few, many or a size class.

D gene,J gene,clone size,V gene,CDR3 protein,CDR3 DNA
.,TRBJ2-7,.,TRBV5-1,CASAKAGVTYEQYF,TGCGCCAGCGCCAAGGCGGGCGTCACCTACGAGCAGTACTTC
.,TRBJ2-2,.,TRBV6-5,CASRPGYTGELFF,TGTGCCAGCAGGCCAGGGTACACCGGGGAGCTGTTTTTT
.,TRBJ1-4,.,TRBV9,CASSVETGLTNEKLFF,TGTGCCAGCAGCGTAGAAACGGGACTGACAAATGAAAAACTGTTTTTT
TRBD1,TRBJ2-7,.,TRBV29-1,CSASRDRGGGASYEQYF,TGCAGCGCCTCCCGGGACAGGGGGGGTGGAGCGTCCTACGAGCAGTACTTC
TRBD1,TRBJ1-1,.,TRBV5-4,CASTRQGGVTEAFF,TGTGCCAGCACCCGACAGGGGGGCGTCACTGAAGCTTTCTTT
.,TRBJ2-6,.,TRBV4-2,CASSLKSPGSGANVLTF,TGTGCCAGCAGCCTAAAAAGTCCGGGGTCTGGGGCCAACGTCCTGACTTTC
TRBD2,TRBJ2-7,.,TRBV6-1,CASSEAVPWLAGDEQYF,TGTGCCAGCAGTGAAGCCGTCCCTTGGCTAGCGGGGGACGAGCAGTACTTC
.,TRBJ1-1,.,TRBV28,CASSQSTEAFF,TGTGCCAGCAGCCAATCAACTGAAGCTTTCTTT
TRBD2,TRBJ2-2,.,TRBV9,CASSVVGLAGVGELFF,TGTGCCAGCAGCGTAGTTGGACTAGCGGGCGTCGGGGAGCTGTTTTTT
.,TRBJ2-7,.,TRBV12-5,CASGSGTPYSYEQYF,TGTGCTAGTGGATCCGGGACACCATATTCCTACGAGCAGTACTTC
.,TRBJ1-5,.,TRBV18,CASSPLAGFSNQPQHF,TGTGCCAGCTCACCACTGGCAGGTTTTAGCAATCAGCCCCAGCATTTT
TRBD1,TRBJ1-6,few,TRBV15,CATSRDRTGNSPLHF,TGTGCCACCAGCAGAGATCGGACAGGGAATTCACCCCTCCACTTT
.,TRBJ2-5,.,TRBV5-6,CASSKSAQGWTQYF,TGTGCCAGCAGTAAGTCGGCCCAGGGTTGGACCCAGTACTTC
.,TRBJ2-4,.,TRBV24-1,CATSGGGEVVQYF,TGTGCCACCAGTGGTGGCGGGGAAGTGGTTCAGTACTTC
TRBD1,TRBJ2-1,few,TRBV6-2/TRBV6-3,CASSHGTGGHNEQFF,TGTGCCAGCAGTCACGGGACAGGGGGCCACAATGAGCAGTTCTTC
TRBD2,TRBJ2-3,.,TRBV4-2,CASSQDTSGDTQYF,TGTGCCAGCAGCCAAGACACTAGCGGGGATACGCAGTATTTT
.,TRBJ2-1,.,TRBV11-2,CASLARGNEQFF,TGTGCCAGCCTCGCGAGGGGGAATGAGCAGTTCTTC
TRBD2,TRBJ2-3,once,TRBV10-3,CAISASGGYTDTQYF,TGTGCCATCAGTGCGAGCGGGGGGTACACAGATACGCAGTATTTT
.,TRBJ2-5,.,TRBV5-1,CASSLVGKQETQYF,TGCGCCAGCAGCTTGGTCGGGAAACAAGAGACCCAGTACTTC
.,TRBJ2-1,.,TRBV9,CASSVRAGLNNEQFF,TGTGCCAGCAGCGTACGGGCGGGATTAAACAATGAGCAGTTCTTC
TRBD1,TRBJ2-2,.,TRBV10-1,CASGPGTANTGELFF,TGCGCCAGCGGACCCGGGACAGCTAACACCGGGGAGCTGTTTTTT
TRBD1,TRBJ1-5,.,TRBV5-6,CASSIGQGIIQPQHF,TGTGCCAGCAGCATTGGACAGGGGATTATTCAGCCCCAGCATTTT
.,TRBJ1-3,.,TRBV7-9,CASSLAGYRDGNTIYF,TGTGCCAGCAGCTTAGCGGGTTACAGGGACGGAAACACCATATATTTT
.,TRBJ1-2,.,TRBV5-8,CASRRAPNYGYTF,TGTGCCAGCAGGCGGGCCCCTAACTATGGCTACACCTTC
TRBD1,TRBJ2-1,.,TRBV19,CASSLQGDYNEQFF,TGTGCCAGTTCCCTCCAGGGGGACTACAATGAGCAGTTCTTC
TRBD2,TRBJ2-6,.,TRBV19,CASSIGAGGGGSVGSGANVLTF,TGTGCCAGTAGTATAGGGGCTGGCGGGGGAGGCAGTGTAGGCTCTGGGGCCAACGTCCTGACTTTC
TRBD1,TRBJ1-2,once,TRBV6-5,CASSTRDRFNYGYTF,TGTGCCAGCAGTACCCGGGACAGGTTTAACTATGGCTACACCTTC
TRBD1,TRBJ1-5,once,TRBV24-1,CATSDHGGGPGGNQPQHF,TGTGCCACCAGTGACCACGGGGGGGGCCCAGGGGGAAATCAGCCCCAGCATTTT
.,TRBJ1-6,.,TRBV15,CATSREANSPLHF,TGTGCCACCAGCAGAGAAGCCAATTCACCCCTCCACTTT
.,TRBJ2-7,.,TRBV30,CAWSTRALTEQYF,TGTGCCTGGAGCACCAGGGCCTTGACCGAGCAGTACTTC
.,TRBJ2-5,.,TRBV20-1,CSAVTLQTQYF,TGCAGTGCCGTCACTCTCCAGACCCAGTACTTC
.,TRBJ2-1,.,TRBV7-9,CASSSPELQGYNEQFF,TGTGCCAGCAGCTCGCCTGAATTACAGGGTTACAATGAGCAGTTCTTC
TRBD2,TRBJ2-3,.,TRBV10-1,CASSPLAGGLDTQYF,TGCGCCAGCAGTCCCCTAGCGGGGGGGCTGGATACGCAGTATTTT
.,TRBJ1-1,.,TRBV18,CASSPGANTEAFF,TGTGCCAGCTCACCAGGAGCAAACACTGAAGCTTTCTTT
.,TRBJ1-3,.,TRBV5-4,CASSLVLENTIYF,TGTGCCAGCAGCTTGGTTCTAGAGAACACCATATATTTT
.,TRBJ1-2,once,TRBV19,CASSITEYYGYTF,TGTGCCAGTAGTATAACGGAGTACTATGGCTACACCTTC
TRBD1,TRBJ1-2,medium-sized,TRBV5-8,CASSLAGGDRVEYGYTF,TGTGCCAGCAGCTTGGCCGGAGGGGACAGGGTGGAGTATGGCTACACCTTC
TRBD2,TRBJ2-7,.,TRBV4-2,CASSQVTSGNYEQYF,TGTGCCAGCAGCCAGGTGACTAGCGGAAACTACGAGCAGTACTTC
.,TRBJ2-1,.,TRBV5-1,CASSLPASGKGDNEQFF,TGCGCCAGCAGCTTGCCAGCAAGCGGGAAGGGGGACAATGAGCAGTTCTTC
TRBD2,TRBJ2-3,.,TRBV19,CASSKGLAADTQYF,TGTGCCAGTAGCAAGGGACTAGCGGCCGATACGCAGTATTTT
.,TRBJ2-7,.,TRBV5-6,CASSGSGVYEQYF,TGTGCCAGCAGCGGCTCAGGGGTTTACGAGCAGTACTTC